This T cell receptor beta chain comes out of a study of control samples from healthy donors and cancer patients. Looked up from germline, CDR1 is MNHEY and CDR2 is SVGAGI. The CDR3 has 14 residues. Using immunoSEQ multiplex PCR, the repertoire was profiled, and TCRdb retains in-frame clones only, with some absent. The table records about 63,000 clones, roughly 86% of them present only once. A word on this clone: One end of the junction fails to match germline, which may point to a read error.

The sample consisted of PBMCs. The clonotype comes from a woman in her sixties with lung cancer. The rearrangement joins TRBV6-5 to TRBJ1-4, with 9 bases fitting TRBD1. CDR3 loop: CASNYRGRNEKLFF. CDR3 DNA sequence: TGTGCCAGCAATTACAGGGGGCGGAATGAAAAACTGTTTTTT.